Described below is a single T cell receptor beta chain sequence and its context. Its specificity is unknown. The CDR3 sequence is 14 residues long. The junction had 5 bases not matched to a gene; V was cut back by 1 base and J by 5 bases. The germline gives CDR1 PRHDT, CDR2 FYEKMQ (reference sequence). This record belongs to a study of beta chain features in type 1 diabetes. Via CD45RO/CCR7/CD25/CD127/CD95/CD27, cells of the CD4+ naive, central memory, regulatory and stem cell-like memory subsets were sorted. Findings and caveats of the study: Significant though moderate, a shortening of TCRB CDR3s appeared in all four CD4+ subsets of Type 1 diabetes patients.

The whole isolated RNA underwent reverse transcription, so sequencing captured expressed TCRB transcripts. This table comes from immunoSEQ multiplex PCR, and its TCRdb copy is limited to in-frame clones, with some not included. The table records over 300,000 clones, roughly 9% of them present only once. The rearrangement uses TRBV13 and TRBJ2-7; 7 bases align to TRBD1. The source is a man aged 25 to 45 with type 1 diabetes. The sequenced sample consisted of central memory CD4+ T cells from blood. This chain's CDR3 is CASSLERQGHEQYF. The CDR3 DNA sequence: TGTGCCAGCAGCTTAGAGAGACAGGGCCACGAGCAGTACTTC.